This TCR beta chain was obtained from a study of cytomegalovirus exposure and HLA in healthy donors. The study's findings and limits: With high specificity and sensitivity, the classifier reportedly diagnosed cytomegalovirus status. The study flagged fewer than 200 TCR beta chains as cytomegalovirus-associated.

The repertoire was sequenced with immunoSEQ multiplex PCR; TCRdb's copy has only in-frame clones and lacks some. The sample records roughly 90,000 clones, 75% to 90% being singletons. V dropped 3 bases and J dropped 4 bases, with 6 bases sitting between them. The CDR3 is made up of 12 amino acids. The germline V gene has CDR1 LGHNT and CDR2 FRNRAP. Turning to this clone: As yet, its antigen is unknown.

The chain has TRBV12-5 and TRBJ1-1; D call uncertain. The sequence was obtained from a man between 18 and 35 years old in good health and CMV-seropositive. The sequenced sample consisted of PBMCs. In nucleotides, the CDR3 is TGTGCTAGTGGTTTCCCGGGCACTGAAGCTTTCTTT. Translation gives CASGFPGTEAFF.